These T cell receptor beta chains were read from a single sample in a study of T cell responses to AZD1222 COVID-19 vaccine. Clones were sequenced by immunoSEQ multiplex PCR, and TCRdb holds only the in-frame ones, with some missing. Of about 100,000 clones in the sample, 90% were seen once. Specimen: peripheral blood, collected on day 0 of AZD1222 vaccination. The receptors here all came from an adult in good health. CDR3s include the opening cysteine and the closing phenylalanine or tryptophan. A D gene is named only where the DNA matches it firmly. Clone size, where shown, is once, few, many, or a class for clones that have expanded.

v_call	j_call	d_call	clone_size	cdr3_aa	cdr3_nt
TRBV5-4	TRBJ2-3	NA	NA	CASSLYVELRTDTQYF	TGTGCCAGCAGCTTGTATGTCGAGTTACGCACAGATACGCAGTATTTT
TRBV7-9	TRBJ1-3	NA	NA	CASRETSGNTIYF	TGTGCCAGCAGGGAAACTTCTGGAAACACCATATATTTT
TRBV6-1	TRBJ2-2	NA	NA	CASSDPTLENTGELFF	TGTGCCAGCAGTGATCCGACTCTAGAGAACACCGGGGAGCTGTTTTTT
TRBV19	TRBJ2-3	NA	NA	CASSINQGTDTQYF	TGTGCCAGTAGTATTAACCAGGGCACAGATACGCAGTATTTT
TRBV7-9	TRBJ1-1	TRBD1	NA	CASSLALAGGEKAFF	TGTGCCAGCAGCTTAGCTCTGGCAGGGGGCGAAAAAGCTTTCTTT
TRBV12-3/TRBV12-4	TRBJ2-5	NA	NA	CASSWYQETQYF	TGTGCCAGCAGTTGGTACCAAGAGACCCAGTACTTC
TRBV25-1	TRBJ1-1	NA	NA	CASSELLGEAFF	TGTGCCAGCAGTGAATTATTAGGAGAAGCTTTCTTT
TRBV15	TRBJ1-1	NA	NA	CATSREGPGGDTEAFF	TGTGCCACCAGCAGAGAGGGGCCTGGGGGGGACACTGAAGCTTTCTTT
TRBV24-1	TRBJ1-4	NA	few	CATSDPSEEKLFF	TGTGCCACCAGTGATCCCTCCGAGGAAAAACTGTTTTTT
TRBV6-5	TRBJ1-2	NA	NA	CASTGRYGYTF	TGTGCCAGCACCGGACGGTATGGCTACACCTTC
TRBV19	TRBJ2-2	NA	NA	CASSLGLAWTGELFF	TGTGCCAGTAGTCTCGGTCTAGCGTGGACCGGGGAGCTGTTTTTT
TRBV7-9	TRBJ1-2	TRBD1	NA	CASSLADVTGNGYTF	TGTGCCAGCAGCTTAGCGGACGTGACAGGGAATGGCTACACCTTC
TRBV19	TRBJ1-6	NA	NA	CASRPLRQGNNSPLHF	TGTGCCAGTCGCCCCCTCCGGCAGGGTAATAATTCACCCCTCCACTTT
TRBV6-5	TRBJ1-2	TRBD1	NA	CASTGRQGDYGYTF	TGTGCCAGCACCGGTAGACAGGGGGACTATGGCTACACCTTC
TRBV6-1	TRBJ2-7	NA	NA	CASSEGGVSYEQYF	TGTGCCAGCAGTGAAGGAGGGGTATCCTACGAGCAGTACTTC
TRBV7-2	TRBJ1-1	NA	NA	CASFSGTGEAFF	TGTGCCAGCTTCAGCGGGACGGGTGAAGCTTTCTTT
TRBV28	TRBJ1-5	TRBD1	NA	CASSTRGSGNQPQHF	TGTGCCAGCAGTACCAGGGGGAGTGGCAATCAGCCCCAGCATTTT
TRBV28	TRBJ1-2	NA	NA	CASTFVSGTEDNYGYTF	TGTGCCAGCACTTTCGTCTCCGGGACGGAGGACAACTATGGCTACACCTTC
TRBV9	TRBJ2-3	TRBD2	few	CASSAGLAGVPGDTQYF	TGTGCCAGCAGCGCGGGACTAGCGGGGGTCCCGGGTGATACGCAGTATTTT
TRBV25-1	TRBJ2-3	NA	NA	CASSLYGYTDTQYF	TGTGCCAGCAGCTTATACGGCTACACAGATACGCAGTATTTT
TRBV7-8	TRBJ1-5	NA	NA	CASSLGDYSNQPQHF	TGTGCCAGCAGCTTGGGAGACTATAGCAATCAGCCCCAGCATTTT
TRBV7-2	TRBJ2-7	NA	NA	CASSFSGASYYEQYF	TGTGCCAGCAGCTTCAGTGGGGCTAGCTACTACGAGCAGTACTTC
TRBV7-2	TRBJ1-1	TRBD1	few	CASSLNQGENTEAFF	TGTGCCAGCAGCTTAAATCAGGGGGAGAACACTGAAGCTTTCTTT
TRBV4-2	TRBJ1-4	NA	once	CASSQGTENEKLFF	TGTGCCAGCAGCCAAGGGACAGAAAATGAAAAACTGTTTTTT
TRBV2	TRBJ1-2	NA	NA	CASSAQQVPWGYTF	TGTGCCAGCAGTGCGCAGCAGGTACCTTGGGGCTACACCTTC
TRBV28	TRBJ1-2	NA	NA	CASNRDTWDGYTF	TGTGCCAGCAATCGCGACACCTGGGATGGCTACACCTTC
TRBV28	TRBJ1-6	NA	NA	CASSFGNSPLHF	TGTGCCAGCAGTTTCGGTAATTCACCCCTCCACTTT
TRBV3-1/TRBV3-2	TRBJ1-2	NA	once	CASSQGSGYTF	TGTGCCAGCAGCCAGGGGAGCGGCTACACCTTC
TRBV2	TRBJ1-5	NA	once	CASKAGEGQPQHF	TGTGCCAGCAAGGCAGGGGAAGGGCAGCCCCAGCATTTT
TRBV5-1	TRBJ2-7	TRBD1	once	CASSLEGAGEQYF	TGCGCCAGCAGCTTGGAGGGGGCCGGCGAGCAGTACTTC
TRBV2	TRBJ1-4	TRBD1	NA	CASSKQGLDEKLFF	TGTGCCAGCAGTAAACAGGGGTTGGATGAAAAACTGTTTTTT
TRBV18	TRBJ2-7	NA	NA	CASSPLQENYEQYF	TGTGCCAGCTCACCACTGCAGGAAAACTACGAGCAGTACTTC
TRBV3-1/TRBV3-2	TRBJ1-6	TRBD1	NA	CASSQEIRDREFASPLHF	TGTGCCAGCAGCCAAGAAATCCGGGACAGGGAATTTGCTTCACCCCTCCACTTT
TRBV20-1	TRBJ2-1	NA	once	CSASTRGGLREQFF	TGCAGTGCTAGTACGAGGGGGGGCCTCAGGGAGCAGTTCTTC
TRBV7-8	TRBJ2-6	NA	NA	CASSLAGSGANVLTF	TGTGCCAGCAGCTTAGCGGGATCTGGGGCCAACGTCCTGACTTTC